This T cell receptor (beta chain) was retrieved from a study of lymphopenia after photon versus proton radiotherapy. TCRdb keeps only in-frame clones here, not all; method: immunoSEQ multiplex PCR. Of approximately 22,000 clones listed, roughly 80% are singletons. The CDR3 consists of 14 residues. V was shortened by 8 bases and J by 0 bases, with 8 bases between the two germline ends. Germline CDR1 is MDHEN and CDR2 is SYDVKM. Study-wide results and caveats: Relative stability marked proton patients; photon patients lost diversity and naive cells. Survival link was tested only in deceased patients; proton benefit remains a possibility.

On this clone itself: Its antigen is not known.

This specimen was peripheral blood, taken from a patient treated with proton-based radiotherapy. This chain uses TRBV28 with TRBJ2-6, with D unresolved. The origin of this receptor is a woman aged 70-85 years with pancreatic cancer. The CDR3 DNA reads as TGTGCCAGCCATCAAGTCTCTGGGGCCAACGTCCTGACTTTC. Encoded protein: CASHQVSGANVLTF.